A single sample is the source of the 17 T cell receptor beta chains below, sequenced in a study of vaccination effects on CD4 cells after COVID-19. Antigens for these TCRs are unknown. ViraFEST assay sequencing came after antigen-specific CD4+ T cells were expanded with viral peptide pools. Culture lasted over 9 days before CD4+ T cell isolation. It was two doses of either the BNT162b2 or mRNA-1273 vaccine that participants received. TCRdb keeps only in-frame clones here, not all; method: immunoSEQ multiplex PCR. The sample holds about 48,000 clones, nearly 75% seen once. The sample was CD4+ T cells from PBMCs cultured with HCoV-OC43 spike peptides, taken after COVID-19 vaccination. Subset denoted: HCoV-OC43 spike overlapping peptide pool stimulation. Receptors originate from a human donor who received a COVID-19 vaccine.

The chain uses TRBV5-1 and TRBJ1-1, with 12 bases lining up with TRBD1. Trimming cost V 4 bases and J 1 base; bases outside gene matches: 5. The germline gives CDR1 SGHRS, CDR2 YFSETQ. CDR3 size: 16 residues. CDR3 sequence: CASSPGQGAQNTEAFF. The DNA for the CDR3 is TGCGCCAGCAGCCCGGGACAGGGGGCGCAGAACACTGAAGCTTTCTTT.

This CDR3 reads CASDGRVSGNTIYF. As DNA, the CDR3 is TGTGCCAGCGATGGGAGGGTCTCTGGAAACACCATATATTTT. The rearrangement uses TRBV18 and TRBJ1-3; unclear D gene. This CDR3 comprises 14 residues. Germline lookup yields CDR1 KGHSH and CDR2 LQKENI. V was cut by 8 bases and J by 0 bases, with 11 bases left in between.

The table lists this clone with a few counts. V and J are TRBV3-1 (or the pseudogene TRBV3-2) and TRBJ2-1; 14 nucleotides align to TRBD2. Germline V gene data show CDR1 as LGHDT and CDR2 as YNNKEL (reference sequence). The V and J ends lost 4 bases and 7 bases, in that order; junction bases with no gene match: 9. The CDR3 loop spans 17 amino acids. The CDR3 sequence: CASSRIHWTSGRNEQFF. For the CDR3, the DNA is TGTGCCAGCAGCCGAATTCACTGGACTAGCGGGAGGAATGAGCAGTTCTTC.

This chain links TRBV10-3 with TRBJ2-3; 9 nucleotides align to TRBD2. The CDR3 loop spans 15 amino acids. CDR1 ENHRY and CDR2 SYGVKD come from the germline V gene. V shed 8 bases and J 0 bases; nucleotides not matched to a gene: 6. The CDR3 reads CAIRSSGASTDTQYF. In DNA form, the CDR3 reads TGTGCCATCCGCTCTAGCGGGGCGAGCACAGATACGCAGTATTTT.

This rearrangement joins TRBV10-3 to TRBJ2-4; 11 bases fit TRBD2. This CDR3 spans 18 amino acids. After removal of 4 bases from V and 3 bases from J, the junction contained 11 bases not matched to a gene. In germline, CDR1 is ENHRY, CDR2 SYGVKD. The CDR3 sequence is CAISAGSGGAGGKNIQYF. As DNA, the CDR3 is TGTGCCATCAGTGCTGGTAGCGGGGGGGCTGGAGGCAAAAACATTCAGTACTTC.

The rearrangement uses TRBV4-1 and TRBJ1-2; possibly TRBD1 for D (5 bases). The V gene lost 1 base and the J gene lost 4 bases, with 16 bases spanning the gap. Germline-derived CDR1 and CDR2 are MGHRA and YSYEKL. This CDR3 contains 16 residues. The CDR3 DNA follows: TGCGCCAGCAGCCAAGTTGACGGGGGACGGGTCTATGGCTACACCTTC. Its translation: CASSQVDGGRVYGYTF.

This clone appeared once. V usage is TRBV6-6 and J usage is TRBJ2-1; 13 bases match TRBD2. Trimming at V came to 6 bases and at J to 15 bases, leaving 8 bases not matched to a gene. The CDR3 length is 13 residues. The germline gives CDR1 MNHNY, CDR2 SVGAGI (reference sequence). CDR3: CASRRTSGGTAFF. The CDR3 DNA reads as TGTGCCAGCAGGAGGACTAGCGGGGGTACAGCGTTCTTC.

The chain joins TRBV18 to TRBJ2-2; TRBD1 or TRBD2 may be the D gene (6 bases each). The CDR3 covers 16 residues. Germline values: CDR1 KGHSH, CDR2 LQKENI. V was shortened by 0 bases and J by 4 bases, with 12 bases between the two germline ends. The DNA for the CDR3 is TGTGCCAGCTCACCACCGGGGGGCGCCGGCACCGGGGAGCTGTTTTTT. Amino acid sequence: CASSPPGGAGTGELFF. Variable domain in full (rest from reference TRBV18 and TRBJ2-2): NAGVMQNPRHLVRRRGQEARLRCSPMKGHSHVYWYRQLPEEGLKFMVYLQKENIIDESGMPKERFSAEFPKEGPSILRIQQVVRGDSAAYFCASSPPGGAGTGELFFGEGSRLTVL.

The genes are TRBV5-4 and TRBJ2-7; 7 nucleotides line up with TRBD1. The CDR3 spans 14 residues. Trimming at V came to 0 bases and at J to 2 bases, leaving 2 bases not matched to a gene. CDR1 is SGHNT and CDR2 is YYREEE in the germline V gene (reference sequence). The CDR3 region is CASSLVGQTYEQYF. The CDR3 region has the DNA TGTGCCAGCAGCTTGGTGGGACAGACCTACGAGCAGTACTTC. Together with reference TRBV5-4 and TRBJ2-7, the CDR3 gives the full variable domain: ETGVTQSPTHLIKTRGQQVTLRCSSQSGHNTVSWYQQALGQGPQFIFQYYREEENGRGNFPPRFSGLQFPNYSSELNVNALELDDSALYLCASSLVGQTYEQYFGPGTRLTVT.

This clone has a handful of counts. V is TRBV3-1 (or the pseudogene TRBV3-2) and J is TRBJ2-2; no definite D call. The CDR3 covers 14 residues. V shed 3 bases and J shed 0 bases, with 5 bases lying between them. From germline, CDR1 is LGHDT and CDR2 YNNKEL (reference sequence). The CDR3 protein is CASSHRANTGELFF. CDR3 sequence (DNA): TGTGCCAGCAGCCACCGTGCGAACACCGGGGAGCTGTTTTTT.

The rearrangement joins TRBV9 to TRBJ2-7; unclear D gene. This CDR3 has 15 amino acids. The V gene's germline CDR1 is SGDLS and CDR2 YYNGEE. V was pared by 0 bases and J by 4 bases, with 14 bases between. The CDR3 region has the DNA TGTGCCAGCAGCGTAGCAGCTACCCCTGCGTACGAGCAGTACTTC. It specifies CASSVAATPAYEQYF. Together with reference TRBV9 and TRBJ2-7, the CDR3 gives the full variable domain: DSGVTQTPKHLITATGQRVTLRCSPRSGDLSVYWYQQSLDQGLQFLIQYYNGEERAKGNILERFSAQQFPDLHSELNLSSLELGDSALYFCASSVAATPAYEQYFGPGTRLTVT.

The J gene is TRBJ1-1, the V gene TRBV5-1; D is unclear. CDR1 and CDR2 (germline): SGHRS, YFSETQ. The CDR3 runs to 15 residues. The V and J ends lost 0 bases and 0 bases respectively, with 9 bases between them. The CDR3 DNA sequence: TGCGCCAGCAGCTTGGACCCGGGGATGAACACTGAAGCTTTCTTT. This encodes CASSLDPGMNTEAFF.

The J gene is TRBJ2-7, the V gene TRBV6-5; TRBD2 matches 7 bases. The CDR3 contains 15 residues. Trimming cost V 6 bases and J 3 bases; bases outside gene matches: 11. Germline assignment: CDR1 MNHEY and CDR2 SVGAGI. CDR3 DNA: TGTGCCAGCAGCTACACGAGCGGGACTGGCTACGAGCAGTACTTC. This sequence encodes CASSYTSGTGYEQYF.

This clone was seen a few times. V and J are TRBV29-1 and TRBJ1-1; no clear D. There are 13 residues in the CDR3. With 4 bases removed from V and 0 bases from J, the gap between germline ends came to 9 bases. Germline V gives CDR1 SQVTM, CDR2 ANQGSEA. In DNA, the CDR3 is TGCAGCGTTGTAGGTCAGATGAACACTGAAGCTTTCTTT. As protein: CSVVGQMNTEAFF.

The V and J genes are TRBV5-1 and TRBJ2-7, with 10 bases identical to TRBD2. V lost 4 bases and J lost 3; bases outside the gene matches: 7. The CDR3 sequence is 15 residues long. CDR1 and CDR2 from the germline V gene are SGHRS and YFSETQ. The CDR3, as DNA: TGCGCCAGCAGCGGGGGTTCTAGCGGGGGCTACGAGCAGTACTTC. Protein sequence: CASSGGSSGGYEQYF.

The chain joins TRBV27 to TRBJ2-2; possibly TRBD1 or TRBD2 for D (5 bases each). Germline-derived CDR1 and CDR2 are MNHEY and SMNVEV (reference sequence). Trimming shortened V by 10 bases and J by 1 base, and 16 bases separated the two germline ends. The CDR3 spans 15 residues. CDR3 sequence (DNA): TGTGCCAACCACCTCCGGGACCAGAACACCGGGGAGCTGTTTTTT. Its protein is CANHLRDQNTGELFF.

The chain is built from TRBV18 and TRBJ2-1, with 10 positions matching TRBD2. After removal of 6 bases from V and 2 bases from J, the junction contained 7 bases not matched to a gene. The CDR3 extends over 16 amino acids. Germline V gene sequence: CDR1 KGHSH, CDR2 LQKENI. This CDR3 is CASSPGLARAYNEQFF. In DNA, the CDR3 is TGTGCCAGCTCCCCGGGACTAGCGAGAGCCTACAATGAGCAGTTCTTC.